This TCR beta chain originates from a study of T-cell memory formation after mild COVID-19. The count of this clonotype is one. One entry per CDR3 protein results from TCRdb running MiXCR on the 5' RACE reads. The sample has over 300,000 distinct CDR3 sequences; roughly 20% are singletons. The source is a young man who had mild COVID-19 (a few samples of this study predate the infection). Cell type and time point are not known. Sequencing used PBMCs or a T cell subset sorted from them (not recorded which).

The CDR3 region has the DNA TGCGCCAGCATTCATCCAGACAGTGGGCCCCTTGCTACTAATGAAAAACTGTTTTTT. Protein sequence: CASIHPDSGPLATNEKLFF. This chain uses TRBV5-1 with TRBJ1-4, with D tentatively TRBD1 (5 bases). V was pared by 6 bases and J by 2 bases, with 26 bases between. This CDR3 region has 19 residues. From germline, CDR1 is SGHRS and CDR2 YFSETQ.